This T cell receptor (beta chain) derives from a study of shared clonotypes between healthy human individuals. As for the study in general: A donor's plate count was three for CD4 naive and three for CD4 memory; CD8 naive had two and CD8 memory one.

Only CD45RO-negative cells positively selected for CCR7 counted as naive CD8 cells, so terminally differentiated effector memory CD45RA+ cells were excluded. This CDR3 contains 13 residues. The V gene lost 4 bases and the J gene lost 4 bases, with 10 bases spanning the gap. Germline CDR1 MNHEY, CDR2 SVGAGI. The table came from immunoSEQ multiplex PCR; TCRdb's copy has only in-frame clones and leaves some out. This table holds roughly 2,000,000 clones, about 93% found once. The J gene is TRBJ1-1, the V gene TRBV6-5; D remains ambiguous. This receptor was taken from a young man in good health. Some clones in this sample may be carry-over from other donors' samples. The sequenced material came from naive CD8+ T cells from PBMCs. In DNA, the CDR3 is TGTGCCAGCAGTTCGGACTGGGCCACTGAAGCTTTCTTT. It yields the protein CASSSDWATEAFF.